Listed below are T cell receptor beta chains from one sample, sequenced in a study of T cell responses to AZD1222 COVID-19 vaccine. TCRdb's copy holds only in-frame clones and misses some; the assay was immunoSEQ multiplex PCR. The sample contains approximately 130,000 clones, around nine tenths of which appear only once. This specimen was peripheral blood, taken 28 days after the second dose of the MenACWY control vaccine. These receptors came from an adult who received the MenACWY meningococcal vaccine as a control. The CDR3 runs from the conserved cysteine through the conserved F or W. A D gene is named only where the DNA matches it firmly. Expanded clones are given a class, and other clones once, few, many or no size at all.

CASSLEASSSGNTIYF	TGCGCCAGCAGCTTAGAAGCTTCCAGTTCTGGAAACACCATATATTTT	-	TRBV5-1	-	TRBJ1-3
CATNLAGVGEQYF	TGTGCCACGAATCTAGCGGGAGTGGGGGAGCAGTACTTC	TRBD2	TRBV7-9	-	TRBJ2-7
CASSIWGETQYF	TGTGCCAGCAGCATATGGGGGGAGACCCAGTACTTC	-	TRBV7-2	-	TRBJ2-5
CASIPNLKQGVPSGNTIYF	TGTGCCAGTATCCCCAACCTAAAACAGGGGGTGCCTTCTGGAAACACCATATATTTT	TRBD1	TRBV19	-	TRBJ1-3
CASSQPGTGGDEQYF	TGTGCCAGCAGCCAACCCGGGACAGGGGGAGACGAGCAGTACTTC	TRBD1	TRBV9	-	TRBJ2-7
CASSQTYGTGSSYNSPLHF	TGTGCCAGCAGCCAAACGTACGGGACAGGCAGCTCCTATAATTCACCCCTCCACTTT	TRBD1	TRBV3-1/TRBV3-2	-	TRBJ1-6
CSASAGGYTGELFF	TGCAGTGCTAGTGCGGGAGGGTACACCGGGGAGCTGTTTTTT	TRBD2	TRBV20-1	-	TRBJ2-2
CASSLTGGVDTEAFF	TGTGCCAGCAGCTTGACAGGCGGGGTGGACACTGAAGCTTTCTTT	-	TRBV7-9	-	TRBJ1-1
CATSRDLAAGPNTEAFF	TGTGCCACCAGCAGAGATTTAGCGGCCGGACCGAACACTGAAGCTTTCTTT	-	TRBV15	-	TRBJ1-1
CASSSGRASGNTIYF	TGTGCCAGCAGCTCAGGCCGGGCCTCGGGAAACACCATATATTTT	-	TRBV7-6	-	TRBJ1-3
CASSSPAVKNIQYF	TGTGCCAGCAGTTCTCCGGCGGTCAAAAACATTCAGTACTTC	-	TRBV6-5	-	TRBJ2-4
CASRGVDQPQHF	TGTGCCTCGAGGGGTGTCGATCAGCCCCAGCATTTT	-	TRBV28	-	TRBJ1-5
CASSLLASQPQHF	TGTGCCAGCAGCTTACTAGCGAGCCAGCCCCAGCATTTT	-	TRBV7-3	-	TRBJ1-5
CASSPLGGLGTEAFF	TGTGCCAGCAGCCCCCTTGGTGGGCTGGGAACTGAAGCTTTCTTT	-	TRBV3-1/TRBV3-2	once	TRBJ1-1
CSVVKERAFF	TGCAGCGTTGTGAAGGAGAGGGCTTTCTTT	-	TRBV29-1	-	TRBJ1-1
CASSVPFGTTGELFF	TGTGCCAGCAGTGTCCCCTTCGGTACCACCGGGGAGCTGTTTTTT	-	TRBV6-6	-	TRBJ2-2
CASSDQGLGGHKLFF	TGTGCCAGTAGTGATCAAGGTCTGGGGGGTCACAAACTGTTTTTT	-	TRBV19	-	TRBJ1-4
CAWYSEQETQYF	TGTGCCTGGTACAGCGAACAAGAGACCCAGTACTTC	-	TRBV30	-	TRBJ2-5
CSVVTDGFSGYTF	TGCAGCGTTGTCACAGACGGTTTTAGTGGCTACACCTTC	-	TRBV29-1	-	TRBJ1-2
CASGLARLSGGYNEQFF	TGTGCTAGTGGTTTGGCTCGACTAAGCGGGGGTTACAATGAGCAGTTCTTC	TRBD2	TRBV12-5	-	TRBJ2-1
CASSQGLPETQYF	TGTGCCAGCAGCCAAGGACTACCAGAGACCCAGTACTTC	-	TRBV3-1/TRBV3-2	-	TRBJ2-5
CASSPKRGGTENIQYF	TGTGCCAGCAGCCCCAAGAGGGGTGGGACAGAAAACATTCAGTACTTC	TRBD1	TRBV3-1/TRBV3-2	-	TRBJ2-4
CASSSFPGASNQPQHF	TGTGCCAGCAGCTCGTTCCCAGGGGCCAGCAATCAGCCCCAGCATTTT	-	TRBV5-6	-	TRBJ1-5
CASIPREGGDSSEQYF	TGTGCCAGCATCCCGCGGGAGGGTGGGGACTCTAGCGAGCAGTACTTC	TRBD2	TRBV5-6	-	TRBJ2-7
CASSAGVSSYNEQFF	TGTGCCAGCAGTGCCGGGGTGAGCTCCTACAATGAGCAGTTCTTC	-	TRBV27	-	TRBJ2-1
CASSFVWQEGETQYF	TGTGCCAGCAGTTTCGTCTGGCAGGAGGGTGAGACCCAGTACTTC	-	TRBV28	-	TRBJ2-5
CASSLGSGRATEQYF	TGTGCCAGCAGCTTAGGCAGCGGGAGGGCCACCGAGCAGTACTTC	TRBD2	TRBV7-2	-	TRBJ2-7
CASSQDPPGSMNTEAFF	TGCGCCAGCAGCCAAGACCCGCCAGGGTCAATGAACACTGAAGCTTTCTTT	-	TRBV4-1	-	TRBJ1-1
CASSYLSGQGATEAFF	TGTGCCAGCAGTTACCTTTCGGGACAGGGGGCCACTGAAGCTTTCTTT	TRBD1	TRBV6-5	-	TRBJ1-1
CASSLSGGSYNSPLHF	TGTGCCAGCAGTTTATCGGGTGGATCCTATAATTCACCCCTCCACTTT	-	TRBV28	-	TRBJ1-6
CASSYSRGKDSPLHF	TGTGCCAGCAGTTACTCGCGAGGGAAGGATTCACCCCTCCACTTT	-	TRBV6-5	-	TRBJ1-6
CASSLVRQGNYGYTF	TGTGCCAGCAGCTTAGTTAGACAGGGGAACTATGGCTACACCTTC	TRBD1	TRBV7-2	-	TRBJ1-2
CASSKTGGTEAFF	TGTGCCAGTAGCAAAACAGGGGGCACTGAAGCTTTCTTT	TRBD1	TRBV19	-	TRBJ1-1
CASSTDRQETQYF	TGTGCCAGCAGCACCGACAGGCAAGAGACCCAGTACTTC	-	TRBV7-6	-	TRBJ2-5
CASSSPPTGGVFEQYF	TGTGCCAGCAGTTCACCCCCGACAGGGGGCGTGTTCGAGCAGTACTTC	TRBD1	TRBV27	-	TRBJ2-7
CATQGNRGLGDGYTF	TGTGCCACCCAAGGCAACAGGGGGCTAGGAGACGGCTACACCTTC	TRBD1	TRBV24-1	-	TRBJ1-2
CASSSQAGNYGYTF	TGTGCCAGCAGTTCGCAGGCAGGGAACTATGGCTACACCTTC	-	TRBV27	-	TRBJ1-2
CASSSPGQTYGYTF	TGTGCCAGTAGTTCCCCGGGACAGACTTATGGCTACACCTTC	TRBD1	TRBV19	-	TRBJ1-2
CASSFRQGHGYTF	TGTGCCAGCAGTTTCAGGCAAGGTCATGGCTACACCTTC	-	TRBV28	-	TRBJ1-2
CASSALSGGVYNEQFF	TGTGCCAGCAGCGCCCTAAGCGGGGGAGTTTACAATGAGCAGTTCTTC	TRBD2	TRBV6-2/TRBV6-3	-	TRBJ2-1
CASSPEGLNYGYTF	TGTGCCAGCTCACCCGAGGGACTTAACTATGGCTACACCTTC	-	TRBV18	-	TRBJ1-2
CASSQERSGGGEKLFF	TGCGCCAGCAGCCAAGAACGGTCCGGGGGAGGTGAAAAACTGTTTTTT	-	TRBV4-1	-	TRBJ1-4
CASSDRETYNEQFF	TGCGCCAGCAGTGACAGGGAAACCTACAATGAGCAGTTCTTC	-	TRBV10-1	-	TRBJ2-1
CASSSLNSYEQYF	TGTGCCAGCAGTTCGCTCAACAGTTACGAGCAGTACTTC	-	TRBV27	-	TRBJ2-7
CARSSNQPQHF	TGTGCCAGATCGAGCAATCAGCCCCAGCATTTT	-	TRBV19	once	TRBJ1-5
CASSLDLRPDSNQPQHF	TGTGCCAGCAGCTTGGATTTACGGCCCGATAGCAATCAGCCCCAGCATTTT	-	TRBV11-3	-	TRBJ1-5
CATSRGAGGSQETQYF	TGTGCCACCAGCAGAGGAGCGGGAGGGAGCCAAGAGACCCAGTACTTC	TRBD2	TRBV15	-	TRBJ2-5
CSASRDSLGAYSNQPQHF	TGCAGTGCTAGTCGCGACAGTTTGGGGGCCTATAGCAATCAGCCCCAGCATTTT	-	TRBV20-1	-	TRBJ1-5
CASSLGPGPGNTIYF	TGTGCCAGCAGCTTGGGTCCAGGGCCAGGAAACACCATATATTTT	-	TRBV5-6	-	TRBJ1-3
CASSYTGTIGGGYTF	TGTGCCAGCAGTTACACGGGGACAATCGGGGGTGGCTACACCTTC	-	TRBV6-6	-	TRBJ1-2
CASSQDGSGYSTDTQYF	TGCGCCAGCAGCCAAGATGGGAGCGGATATAGCACAGATACGCAGTATTTT	-	TRBV4-1	-	TRBJ2-3
CASTLGLAGTGELFF	TGTGCCAGCACCCTCGGACTAGCGGGTACCGGGGAGCTGTTTTTT	TRBD2	TRBV7-9	-	TRBJ2-2
CSASQGSNQPQHF	TGCAGCGCCTCACAGGGGAGCAATCAGCCCCAGCATTTT	TRBD1	TRBV29-1	once	TRBJ1-5